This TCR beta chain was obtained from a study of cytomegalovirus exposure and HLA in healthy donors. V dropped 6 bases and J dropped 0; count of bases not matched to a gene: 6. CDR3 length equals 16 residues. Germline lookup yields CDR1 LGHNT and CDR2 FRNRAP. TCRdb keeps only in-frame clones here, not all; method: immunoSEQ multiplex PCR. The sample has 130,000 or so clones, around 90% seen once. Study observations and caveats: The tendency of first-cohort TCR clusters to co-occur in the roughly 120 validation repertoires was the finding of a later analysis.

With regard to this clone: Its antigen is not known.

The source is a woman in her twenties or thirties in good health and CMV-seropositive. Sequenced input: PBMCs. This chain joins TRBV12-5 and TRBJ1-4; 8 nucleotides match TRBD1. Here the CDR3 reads CASGTGQVATNEKLFF. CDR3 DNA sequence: TGTGCTAGTGGCACGGGACAGGTAGCAACTAATGAAAAACTGTTTTTT.